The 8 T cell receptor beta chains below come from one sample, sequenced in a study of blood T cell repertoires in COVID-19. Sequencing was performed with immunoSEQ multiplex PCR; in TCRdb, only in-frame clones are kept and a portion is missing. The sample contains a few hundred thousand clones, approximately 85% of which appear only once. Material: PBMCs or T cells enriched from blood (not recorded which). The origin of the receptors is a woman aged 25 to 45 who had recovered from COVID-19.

The CDR3 here is CASSETSMEPGANVLTF. The CDR3 nucleotides read TGCGCCAGCAGTGAAACATCTATGGAGCCTGGGGCCAACGTCCTGACTTTC. The gene calls are TRBV10-2 and TRBJ2-6; no definite D call. V was trimmed by 3 bases and J by 2 bases, leaving 14 bases between them. The CDR3 has 17 residues. Germline-derived CDR1 and CDR2 are WSHSY and SAAADI.

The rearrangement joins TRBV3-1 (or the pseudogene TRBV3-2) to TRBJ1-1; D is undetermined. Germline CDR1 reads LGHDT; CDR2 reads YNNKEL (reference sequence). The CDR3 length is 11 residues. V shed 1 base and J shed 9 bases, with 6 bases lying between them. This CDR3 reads CASSQGSKAFF. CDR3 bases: TGTGCCAGCAGCCAAGGATCTAAAGCTTTCTTT.

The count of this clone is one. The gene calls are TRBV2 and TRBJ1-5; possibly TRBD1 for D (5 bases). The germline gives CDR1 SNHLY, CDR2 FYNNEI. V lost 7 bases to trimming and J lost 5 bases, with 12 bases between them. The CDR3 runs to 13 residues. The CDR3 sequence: CASTGRVYQPQHF. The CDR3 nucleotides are TGTGCCAGCACTGGCAGGGTCTATCAGCCCCAGCATTTT. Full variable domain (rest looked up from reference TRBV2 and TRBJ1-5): EPEVTQTPSHQVTQMGQEVILRCVPISNHLYFYWYRQILGQKVEFLVSFYNNEISEKSEIFDDQFSVERPDGSNFTLKIRSTKLEDSAMYFCASTGRVYQPQHFGDGTRLSIL.

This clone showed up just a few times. In DNA form, the CDR3 reads TGTGCCAGCAGCGTCACAGGGAGAGGTACTGAAGCTTTCTTT. This codes for CASSVTGRGTEAFF. V and J are TRBV6-6 and TRBJ1-1; D possibly corresponds to TRBD1 (6 bases). V lost 6 bases to trimming and J lost 5 bases, with 16 bases between them. Germline V gives CDR1 MNHNY, CDR2 SVGAGI (reference sequence). The CDR3 covers 14 residues.

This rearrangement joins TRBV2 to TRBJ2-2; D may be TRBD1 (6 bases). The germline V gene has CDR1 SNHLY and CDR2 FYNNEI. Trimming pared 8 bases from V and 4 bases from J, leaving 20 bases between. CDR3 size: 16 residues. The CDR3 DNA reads TGTGCCAGCCTGGACAGTCGAGGCCCCAGCACCGGGGAGCTGTTTTTT. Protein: CASLDSRGPSTGELFF.

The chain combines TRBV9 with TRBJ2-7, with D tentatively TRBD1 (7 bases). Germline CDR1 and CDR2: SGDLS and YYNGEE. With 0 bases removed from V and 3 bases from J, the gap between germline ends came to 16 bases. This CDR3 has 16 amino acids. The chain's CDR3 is CASSVAVRDSLYEQYF. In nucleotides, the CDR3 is TGTGCCAGCAGCGTAGCAGTGCGGGACAGCCTCTACGAGCAGTACTTC.

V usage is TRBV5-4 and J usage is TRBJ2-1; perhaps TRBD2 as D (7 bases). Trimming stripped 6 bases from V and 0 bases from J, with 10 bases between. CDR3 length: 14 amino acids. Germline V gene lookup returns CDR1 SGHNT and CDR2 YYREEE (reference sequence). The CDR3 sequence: CASKGEGSYNEQFF. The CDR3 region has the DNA TGTGCCAGCAAGGGGGAGGGCTCCTACAATGAGCAGTTCTTC.

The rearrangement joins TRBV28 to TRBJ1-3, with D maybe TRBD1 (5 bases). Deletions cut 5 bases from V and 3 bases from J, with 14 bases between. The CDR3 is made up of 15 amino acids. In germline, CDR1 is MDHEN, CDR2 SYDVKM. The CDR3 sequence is CASSLLGGYGNTIYF. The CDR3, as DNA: TGTGCCAGCAGTCTCCTGGGGGGGTATGGAAACACCATATATTTT.